Listed below are T cell receptor beta chains from one sample, sequenced in a study of blood T cell repertoires in COVID-19. Sequenced by immunoSEQ multiplex PCR; TCRdb stores in-frame clones only, minus some. The table records 280,000 or so clones, almost 90% of them present only once. The source material was PBMCs or T cells enriched from blood (not recorded which). These receptors were obtained from a young woman with acute COVID-19. Each CDR3 is given with its conserved first and last residue. A D gene is named only where the DNA matches it firmly. A row's size may be missing; if present it is once, few, many or a size class.

d_gene,j_gene,abundance,v_gene,CDR3nt,CDR3aa
TRBD1,TRBJ2-2,-,TRBV19,TGTGCCAGTAGAATCTGGACAGGGGGAGGGACCGGGGAGCTGTTTTTT,CASRIWTGGGTGELFF
TRBD2,TRBJ2-7,-,TRBV7-8,TGTGCCAGCAGCTTAGCGGGAGGGGCCTACGAGCAGTACTTC,CASSLAGGAYEQYF
-,TRBJ1-2,-,TRBV14,TGTGCCAGCAGCCAAGTTCGCGGCCCTAGCTATGGCTACACCTTC,CASSQVRGPSYGYTF
-,TRBJ1-2,-,TRBV3-1/TRBV3-2,TGTGCCAGCAGGCCCGAGGGAAGAAGGGCCTATGGCTACACCTTC,CASRPEGRRAYGYTF
-,TRBJ1-1,-,TRBV7-2,TGTGCCAGCAGCCCCCATGCGGTGCCGAACACTGAAGCTTTCTTT,CASSPHAVPNTEAFF
TRBD2,TRBJ2-2,-,TRBV27,TGTGCCAGCAGTTTAGGGGTAGCGGGACGGTACGGGGAGCTGTTTTTT,CASSLGVAGRYGELFF
-,TRBJ2-7,once,TRBV6-2/TRBV6-3,TGTGCCAGCAGTCGGGCGGGGATCTCCTACGAGCAGTACTTC,CASSRAGISYEQYF
-,TRBJ1-1,-,TRBV28,TGTGCCAGCGTCCAGAACACTGAAGCTTTCTTT,CASVQNTEAFF
TRBD2,TRBJ2-5,-,TRBV11-2,TGTGCCAGCAGCTCGGGACTAGCGAGGAGAGAGACCCAGTACTTC,CASSSGLARRETQYF
-,TRBJ2-4,-,TRBV19,TGTGCCAGTAGTAACAGTGCCAAAAACATTCAGTACTTC,CASSNSAKNIQYF
TRBD1,TRBJ2-2,-,TRBV11-2,TGTGCCAGCAGCTTAAACCCGACAGGGGTCGGGGAGCTGTTTTTT,CASSLNPTGVGELFF
-,TRBJ2-1,-,TRBV5-1,TGCGCCAGCAGCCGCGGCGGGGTTCGGGCCAATGAGCAGTTCTTC,CASSRGGVRANEQFF
TRBD2,TRBJ2-1,-,TRBV19,TGTGCCAGTAGTATTCGCGGGACTAGCGGAGCGTACAATGAGCAGTTCTTC,CASSIRGTSGAYNEQFF
-,TRBJ2-7,-,TRBV6-2/TRBV6-3,TGTGCCAGCACCCCGGCTCGATACTACGAGCAGTACTTC,CASTPARYYEQYF
-,TRBJ1-2,-,TRBV7-9,TGTGCCAGCAGCTTATCAGTATCTAACTATGGCTACACCTTC,CASSLSVSNYGYTF
TRBD2,TRBJ2-1,-,TRBV7-9,TGTGCCAGCAGCTTAGGCGGGAGTCGCTACAATGAGCAGTTCTTC,CASSLGGSRYNEQFF
-,TRBJ2-7,-,TRBV25-1,TGTGCCAGCAGTGAATATAGCCGGGACGAGCAGTACTTC,CASSEYSRDEQYF
TRBD2,TRBJ2-1,-,TRBV19,TGTGCCAGTAGTAGCGGGAGCTCCTACAATGAGCAGTTCTTC,CASSSGSSYNEQFF
TRBD1,TRBJ1-1,-,TRBV7-9,TGTGCCAGCAGCTTGGAGGGGGCGCGGAACACTGAAGCTTTCTTT,CASSLEGARNTEAFF
-,TRBJ2-1,-,TRBV19,TGTGCCAGTTCCCAAGGGGTGGGGAAAGAATGGAAGCAGTTCTTC,CASSQGVGKEWKQFF
-,TRBJ2-7,once,TRBV28,TGTGCCAGCAGTTCAAGAAGACAGGGAGGATGGGACGAGCAGTACTTC,CASSSRRQGGWDEQYF
-,TRBJ1-1,-,TRBV28,TGTGCCAGCAGGTCACATGGGAGCCCCGAAGCTTTCTTT,CASRSHGSPEAFF
-,TRBJ2-5,-,TRBV6-5,TGTGCCAGCAGCCCCAGGGGACCCCAAGAGACCCAGTACTTC,CASSPRGPQETQYF
-,TRBJ1-2,once,TRBV5-5,TGTGCCAGCAGCCTCCAGTCATTTAACTATGGCTACACCTTC,CASSLQSFNYGYTF
-,TRBJ2-5,-,TRBV20-1,TGCAGTGCCCCAAAAGAGACCCAGTACTTC,CSAPKETQYF
-,TRBJ2-7,-,TRBV28,TGTGCCAGCAGTTTCACCCTTAAACGACTCCCAGGGGCTGGCGGGAGAAACGAGCAGTACTTC,CASSFTLKRLPGAGGRNEQYF
TRBD1,TRBJ2-7,-,TRBV29-1,TGCAGCGTTGCCAGGACAGGGGTCGAGCAGTACTTC,CSVARTGVEQYF
-,TRBJ2-3,-,TRBV21-1,TGTGCCAGCAGCAAGCTTCGGCGGACTAGCGGCACAGATACGCAGTATTTT,CASSKLRRTSGTDTQYF
-,TRBJ2-7,-,TRBV15,TGTGCCACCAGCAGAGGGGGCAGCTCCTACGAGCAGTACTTC,CATSRGGSSYEQYF
TRBD1,TRBJ2-3,-,TRBV7-2,TGTGCCAGCAGCACAGGGGCGTTGGATACGCAGTATTTT,CASSTGALDTQYF
TRBD2,TRBJ2-7,-,TRBV12-3/TRBV12-4,TGTGCCAGCAGACCGACGGGGGGGCACGAGCAGTACTTC,CASRPTGGHEQYF
-,TRBJ1-1,-,TRBV27,TGTGCCAGCACCCTAGGGGGATCGGGAACTGAAGCTTTCTTT,CASTLGGSGTEAFF
-,TRBJ1-5,-,TRBV28,TGTGCCAGCAGTTTCGGAGGGACTGGGGGTCAGCCCCAGCATTTT,CASSFGGTGGQPQHF
-,TRBJ2-1,-,TRBV11-3,TGTGCCAGCAGCTCTAGTGGGGGGAGTGAGCAGTTCTTC,CASSSSGGSEQFF
-,TRBJ1-6,-,TRBV6-5,TGTGCCAGCTCGGCGGCAGGGAATAATTCACCCCTCCACTTT,CASSAAGNNSPLHF
-,TRBJ1-3,-,TRBV23-1,TGCGCCAGCAGTCAATCGAGTTACAGGGTGAACTCTGGAAACACCATATATTTT,CASSQSSYRVNSGNTIYF
TRBD1,TRBJ2-7,-,TRBV19,TGTGCCACCCAGGACAGGAACTACGAGCAGTACTTC,CATQDRNYEQYF